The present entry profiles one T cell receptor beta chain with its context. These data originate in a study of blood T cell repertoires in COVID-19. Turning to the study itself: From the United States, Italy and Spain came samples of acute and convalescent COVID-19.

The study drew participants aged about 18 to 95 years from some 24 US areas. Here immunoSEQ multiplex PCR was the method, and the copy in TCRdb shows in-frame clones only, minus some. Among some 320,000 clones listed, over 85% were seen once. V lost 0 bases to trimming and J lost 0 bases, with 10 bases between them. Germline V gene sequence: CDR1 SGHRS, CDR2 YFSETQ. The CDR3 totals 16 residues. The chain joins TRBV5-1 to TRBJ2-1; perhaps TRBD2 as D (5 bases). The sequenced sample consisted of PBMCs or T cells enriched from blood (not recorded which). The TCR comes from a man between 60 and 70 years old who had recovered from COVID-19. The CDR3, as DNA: TGCGCCAGCAGCTTGGGTGTCGGAGGCTCCTACAATGAGCAGTTCTTC. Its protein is CASSLGVGGSYNEQFF.